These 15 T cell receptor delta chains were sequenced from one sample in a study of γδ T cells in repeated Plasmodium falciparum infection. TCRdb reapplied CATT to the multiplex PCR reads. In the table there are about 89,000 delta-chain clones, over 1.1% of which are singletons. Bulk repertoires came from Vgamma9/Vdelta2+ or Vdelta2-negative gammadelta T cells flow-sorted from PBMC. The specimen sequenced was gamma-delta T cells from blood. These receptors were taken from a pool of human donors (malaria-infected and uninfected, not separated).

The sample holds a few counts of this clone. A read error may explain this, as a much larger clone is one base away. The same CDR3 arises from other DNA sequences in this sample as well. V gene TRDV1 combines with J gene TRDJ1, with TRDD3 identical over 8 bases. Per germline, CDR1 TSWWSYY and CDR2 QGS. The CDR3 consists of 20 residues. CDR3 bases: TGTGCTCTTGGGGAACCCCTCCCGATACTGGGGGTTCTGTACACCGATAAGCTCATCTTT. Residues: CALGEPLPILGVLYTDKLIF.

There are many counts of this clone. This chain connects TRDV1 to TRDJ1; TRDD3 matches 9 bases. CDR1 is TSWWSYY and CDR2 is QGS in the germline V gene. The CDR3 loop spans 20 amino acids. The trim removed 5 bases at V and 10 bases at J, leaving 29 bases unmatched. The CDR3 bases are TGTGCTCTTGGGATACTCCCACCGGCCTACGTTGGGTACTGGGGGAGTGGACTCATCTTT. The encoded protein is CALGILPPAYVGYWGSGLIF.

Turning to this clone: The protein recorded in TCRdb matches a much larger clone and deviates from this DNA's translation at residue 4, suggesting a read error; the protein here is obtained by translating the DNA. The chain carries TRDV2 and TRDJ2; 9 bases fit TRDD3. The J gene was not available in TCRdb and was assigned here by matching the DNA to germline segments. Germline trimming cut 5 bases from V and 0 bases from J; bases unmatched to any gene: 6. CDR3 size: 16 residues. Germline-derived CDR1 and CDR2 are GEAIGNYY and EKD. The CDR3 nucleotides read TGTGCCTGTGGCGGGGTGGGGGATACTTTGACAGCACAACTCTTCTTT. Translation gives CACGGVGDTLTAQLFF.

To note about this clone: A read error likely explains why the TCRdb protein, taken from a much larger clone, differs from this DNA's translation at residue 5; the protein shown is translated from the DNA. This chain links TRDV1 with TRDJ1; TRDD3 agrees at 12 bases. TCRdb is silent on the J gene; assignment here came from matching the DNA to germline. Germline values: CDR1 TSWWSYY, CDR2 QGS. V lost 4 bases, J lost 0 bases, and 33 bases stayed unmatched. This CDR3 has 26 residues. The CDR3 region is CALGGLGVLRPRTGGYQELHTDKLIF. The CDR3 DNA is TGTGCTCTTGGGGGACTTGGGGTCCTACGTCCCCGTACTGGGGGATACCAAGAACTTCACACCGATAAACTCATCTTT.

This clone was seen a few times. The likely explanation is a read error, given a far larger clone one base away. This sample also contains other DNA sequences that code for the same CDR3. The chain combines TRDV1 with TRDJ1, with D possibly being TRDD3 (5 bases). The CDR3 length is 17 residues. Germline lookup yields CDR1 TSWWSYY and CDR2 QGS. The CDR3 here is CALGELTAPLCADKLIF. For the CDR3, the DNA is TGCGCTCTTGGGGAACTCACAGCTCCTCTCTGTGCCGATAAACTCATCTTT.

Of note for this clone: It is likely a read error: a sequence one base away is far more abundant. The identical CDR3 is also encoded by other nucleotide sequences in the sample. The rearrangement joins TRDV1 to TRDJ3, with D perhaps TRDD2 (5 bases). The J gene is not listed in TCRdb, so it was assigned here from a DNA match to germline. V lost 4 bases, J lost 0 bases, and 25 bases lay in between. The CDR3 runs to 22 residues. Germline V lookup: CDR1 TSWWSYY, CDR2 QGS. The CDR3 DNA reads TGTGCTCTTGGGGGACTCCCTCCGGGGTACCTACCGAGCTCCTGGGACACCCGACAGATGTTTTTC. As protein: CALGGLPPGYLPSSWDTRQMFF.

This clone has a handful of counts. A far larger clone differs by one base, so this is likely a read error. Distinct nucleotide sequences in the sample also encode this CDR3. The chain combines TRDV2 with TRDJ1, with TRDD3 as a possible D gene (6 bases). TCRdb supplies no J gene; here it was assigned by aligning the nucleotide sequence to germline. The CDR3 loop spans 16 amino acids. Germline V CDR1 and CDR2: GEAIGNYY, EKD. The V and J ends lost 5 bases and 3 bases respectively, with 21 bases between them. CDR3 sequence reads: CACGSTGTLGADKLIF. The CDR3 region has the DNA TGTGCCTGTGGTTCTACTGGGACCCTCGGCGCCGATAAACTCATCTTT.

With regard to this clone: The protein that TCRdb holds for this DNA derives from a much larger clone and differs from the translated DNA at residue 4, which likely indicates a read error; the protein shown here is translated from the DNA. The CDR3 region is CACVLWGIRTDKLIF. DNA of the CDR3: TGTGCCTGTGTCCTTTGGGGGATACGTACCGATAAACTCATCTTT. This chain links TRDV2 with TRDJ1, with 11 bases fitting TRDD3. Germline matching of the DNA provided the J gene here, since TCRdb leaves it blank. Trimming at V came to 5 bases and at J to 2 bases, leaving 6 bases not matched to a gene. Germline V gene data show CDR1 as GEAIGNYY and CDR2 as EKD. The CDR3 has 15 amino acids.

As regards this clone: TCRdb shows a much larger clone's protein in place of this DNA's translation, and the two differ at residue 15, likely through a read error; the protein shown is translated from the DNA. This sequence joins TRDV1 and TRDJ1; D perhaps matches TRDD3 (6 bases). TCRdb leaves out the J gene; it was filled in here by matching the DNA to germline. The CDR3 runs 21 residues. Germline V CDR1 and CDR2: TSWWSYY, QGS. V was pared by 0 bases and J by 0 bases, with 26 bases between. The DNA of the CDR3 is TGTGCTCTTGGGGAACTCGTTTTACCCAAGGGGGGAGTTTTCCACACCGATAAACTCATCTTT. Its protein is CALGELVLPKGGVFHTDKLIF.

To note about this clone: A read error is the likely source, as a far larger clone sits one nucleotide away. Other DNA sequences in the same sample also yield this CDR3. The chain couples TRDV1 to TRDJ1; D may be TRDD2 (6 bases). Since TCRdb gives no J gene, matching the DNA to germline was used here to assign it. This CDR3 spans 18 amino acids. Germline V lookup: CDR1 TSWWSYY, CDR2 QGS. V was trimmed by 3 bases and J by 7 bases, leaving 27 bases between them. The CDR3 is CALGEAFFLDGRGGKLIF. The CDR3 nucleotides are TGTGCTCTTGGGGAGGCCTTCTTCCTCGACGGGAGAGGGGGTAAACTCATCTTT.

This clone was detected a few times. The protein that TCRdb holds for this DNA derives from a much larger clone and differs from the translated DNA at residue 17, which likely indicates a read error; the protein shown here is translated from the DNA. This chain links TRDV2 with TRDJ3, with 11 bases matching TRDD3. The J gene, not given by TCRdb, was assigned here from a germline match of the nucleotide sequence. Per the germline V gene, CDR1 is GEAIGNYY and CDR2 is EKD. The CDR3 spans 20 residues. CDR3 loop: CACDKVLGDKSSWDTRRMFF. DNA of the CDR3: TGTGCCTGTGACAAAGTACTGGGGGATAAAAGCTCCTGGGACACCCGACGGATGTTTTTC.

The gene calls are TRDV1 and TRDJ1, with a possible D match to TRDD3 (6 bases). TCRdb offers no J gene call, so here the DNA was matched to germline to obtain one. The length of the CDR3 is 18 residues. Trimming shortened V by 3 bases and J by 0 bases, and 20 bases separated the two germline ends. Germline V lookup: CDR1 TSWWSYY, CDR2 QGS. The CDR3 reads CALGDPLPTGGNTDKLIF. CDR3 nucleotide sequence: TGTGCTCTTGGGGATCCTCTTCCCACAGGGGGAAACACCGATAAACTCATCTTT.

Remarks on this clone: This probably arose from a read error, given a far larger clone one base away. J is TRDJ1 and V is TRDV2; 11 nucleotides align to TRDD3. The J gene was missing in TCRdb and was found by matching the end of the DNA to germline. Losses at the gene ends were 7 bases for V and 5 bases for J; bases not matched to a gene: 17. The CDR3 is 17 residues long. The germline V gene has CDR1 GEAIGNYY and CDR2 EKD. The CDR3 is CACGLGDIFGSADKLIF. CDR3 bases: TGTGCCTGCGGACTGGGGGATATTTTTGGGTCCGCTGATAAACTCATCTTT.

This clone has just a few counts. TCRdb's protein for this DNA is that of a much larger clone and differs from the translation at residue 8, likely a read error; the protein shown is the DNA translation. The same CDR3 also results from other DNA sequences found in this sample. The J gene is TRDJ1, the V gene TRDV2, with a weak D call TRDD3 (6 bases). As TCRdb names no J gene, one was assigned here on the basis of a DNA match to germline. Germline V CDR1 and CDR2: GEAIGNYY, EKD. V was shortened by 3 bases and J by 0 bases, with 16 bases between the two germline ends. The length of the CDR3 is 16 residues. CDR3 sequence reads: CACDPLGLKYTDKLIF. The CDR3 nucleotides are TGTGCCTGTGACCCCCTGGGGCTTAAGTACACCGATAAACTCATCTTT.

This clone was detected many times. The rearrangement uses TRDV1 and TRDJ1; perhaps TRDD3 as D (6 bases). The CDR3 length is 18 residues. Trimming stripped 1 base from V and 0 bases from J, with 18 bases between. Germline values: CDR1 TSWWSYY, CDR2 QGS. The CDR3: CALGERFPGVQHTDKLIF. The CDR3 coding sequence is TGTGCTCTTGGGGAACGGTTTCCTGGGGTCCAGCACACCGATAAACTCATCTTT.